Below are 11 T cell receptor beta chains sequenced from a single sample in a study of identical twins. TCRdb fed the 5' RACE reads into MiXCR, producing one record per CDR3 protein. The sample consists of about 530,000 distinct CDR3 sequences, about 15% of them appearing once. These data also featured in a second study, about yellow fever vaccine responses in identical twins.

Material for sequencing was CD4+ T cells sorted from blood. The receptors shown here come from a woman in her late teens or twenties in good health.

A few counts support this clonotype. This chain connects TRBV2 to TRBJ1-6; 7 bases fit TRBD1. Per germline, CDR1 SNHLY and CDR2 FYNNEI. V lost 6 bases and J lost 7; bases outside the gene matches: 6. This CDR3 region has 14 residues. For the CDR3, the DNA is TGTGCCAGCAGGCAGGGGGTGTACAATTCACCCCTCCACTTT. Residues: CASRQGVYNSPLHF.

The CDR3 sequence: CASSYISGRTSTDTQYF. Here the CDR3 DNA reads TGTGCCAGCAGCTATATCAGCGGGAGGACTAGCACAGATACGCAGTATTTT. The V gene is TRBV7-3, the J gene TRBJ2-3; TRBD2 aligns across 9 bases. CDR1 and CDR2 from the germline V gene are SGHTA and FQGTGA. J was trimmed by 0 bases and V by 4 bases; bases with no gene match: 8. This CDR3 spans 17 amino acids.

This clonotype was found a few times. The rearrangement uses TRBV9 and TRBJ2-2; possible D gene TRBD1, 6 bases. Germline V lookup: CDR1 SGDLS, CDR2 YYNGEE. The V end was cut by 6 bases, the J end by 0 bases, with 12 bases between. The CDR3 totals 15 residues. The CDR3 loop reads CASNWGLTNTGELFF. The CDR3 DNA follows: TGTGCCAGCAACTGGGGGCTGACGAACACCGGGGAGCTGTTTTTT.

The chain joins TRBV10-2 to TRBJ1-5; 8 positions match TRBD1. This CDR3 has 15 amino acids. Germline assignment: CDR1 WSHSY and CDR2 SAAADI. The V and J ends lost 3 bases and 5 bases, in that order; junction bases with no gene match: 6. The CDR3 DNA reads TGCGCCAGCAGTGACGAACAGGGGGTATATCAGCCCCAGCATTTT. Encoded protein: CASSDEQGVYQPQHF.

The chain is built from TRBV10-3 and TRBJ2-2; D not certain. CDR1 and CDR2 (germline): ENHRY, SYGVKD. Trimming left V 7 bases short and J 8 bases short, with 8 bases between. The CDR3 consists of 11 residues. In DNA form, the CDR3 reads TGTGCCATCACGGGTGAGGGGGAGCTGTTTTTT. It is translated as CAITGEGELFF.

The rearrangement links TRBV6-1 to TRBJ1-1, with 10 nucleotides matching TRBD1. With 6 bases clipped from V and 11 bases from J, the junction kept 9 bases outside the gene matches. Germline assignment: CDR1 MNHNS and CDR2 SASEGT. The CDR3 is 13 residues long. CDR3 protein: CASRAGQGIGAFF. For the CDR3, the DNA is TGTGCCAGCAGAGCGGGACAGGGGATCGGGGCTTTCTTT.

The chain joins TRBV15 to TRBJ2-3; perhaps TRBD2 as D (5 bases). This CDR3 spans 13 amino acids. CDR1 is LNHNV, CDR2 YYDKDF, per germline (reference sequence). V was clipped by 0 bases and J by 8 bases, with 9 bases between them. CDR3 sequence: CATSRDLGSTQYF. The DNA of the CDR3 is TGTGCCACCAGCAGAGATTTGGGGAGTACGCAGTATTTT. Combining the CDR3 with reference TRBV15 and TRBJ2-3 gives the whole variable domain DAMVIQNPRYQVTQFGKPVTLSCSQTLNHNVMYWYQQKSSQAPKLLFHYYDKDFNNEADTPDNFQSRRPNTSFCFLDIRSPGLGDTAMYLCATSRDLGSTQYFGPGTRLTVL.

The chain joins TRBV2 to TRBJ1-3; D call uncertain. V was pared by 11 bases and J by 2 bases, with 7 bases between. The CDR3 has 11 residues. CDR1 and CDR2 from the germline V gene are SNHLY and FYNNEI. In DNA, the CDR3 is TGTGCCCTAGGCCCTGGAAACACCATATATTTT. It yields the protein CALGPGNTIYF.

This clonotype was counted only a few times. The chain carries TRBV5-4 and TRBJ2-6, with TRBD1 matching 11 bases. Per the germline V gene, CDR1 is SGHNT and CDR2 is YYREEE (reference sequence). The CDR3 consists of 16 residues. Trimming removed 4 bases from V and 2 bases from J; junction bases left unmatched: 2. The CDR3 here is CASSRGQGAGANVLTF. The CDR3 DNA reads TGTGCCAGCAGCCGGGGACAGGGGGCTGGGGCCAACGTCCTGACTTTC.

Only a few counts were recorded for this clonotype. The gene calls are TRBV12-3 or TRBV12-4 and TRBJ2-2; 7 bases match TRBD2. The CDR3 contains 13 residues. Losses at the gene ends were 3 bases for V and 7 bases for J; bases not matched to a gene: 2. The DNA of the CDR3 is TGTGCCAGCAGTTTGTCGGGGGGCGGGGAGCTGTTTTTT. The encoded protein is CASSLSGGGELFF.

A few counts support this clonotype. This chain links TRBV5-5 with TRBJ2-5; D may be TRBD2 (6 bases). The CDR3 runs 16 residues. CDR1 is SGHKS, CDR2 YYEKEE, per germline (reference sequence). The V end lost 0 bases, the J end lost 5 bases, and 17 bases lay between the germline ends. CDR3 loop: CASSLDGTAFLETQYF. Written as DNA, the CDR3 is TGTGCCAGCAGCTTGGATGGGACTGCTTTTTTGGAGACCCAGTACTTC.